This T cell receptor beta chain emerged from a study of cytomegalovirus exposure and HLA in healthy donors. Whole-study results and caveats: The study carried out a later analysis of TCR beta sequences. It associated some 17,000 of them with specific HLA alleles at a false discovery rate of 0.05. There were some V segments, including TRBV6-2 and TRBV6-3, excluded as indistinguishable.

Unrecorded immune exposure was likely among donors, who were nominally healthy when sampled. Notes on this clone: Its antigen is unidentified.

Use of 60 Vbeta and 13 Jbeta primers characterized the PCR. TCRdb's copy holds only in-frame clones and misses some; the assay was immunoSEQ multiplex PCR. The sample spans 60,000 to 65,000 clones; the ten largest clones claim 3.6%. Germline assignment: CDR1 SGHRS and CDR2 YFSETQ. Between the trimmed V and J ends, which lost 0 bases and 5 bases, there was a span of 17 bases. This CDR3 contains 16 residues. Sequencing used PBMCs. This receptor was taken from a woman between 18 and 29 years old in good health and CMV-seronegative. The rearrangement uses TRBV5-1 and TRBJ1-1; D call uncertain. The CDR3 nucleotides read TGCGCCAGCAGCTTGGGTAAACGGGGTAGATCGACTGAAGCTTTCTTT. As protein: CASSLGKRGRSTEAFF.